This T cell receptor (beta chain) was observed in a study of blood T cell repertoires in COVID-19. About the research overall: COVID-19 samples from acute and convalescent phases originated in the United States, Italy and Spain. T cells, B-cell-depleted T cells, or PBMCs supplied cDNA or gDNA.

The repertoire was sequenced with immunoSEQ multiplex PCR; TCRdb's copy has only in-frame clones and lacks some. The sample consists of roughly 60,000 clones, 70% to 90% of them appearing once. The CDR3 loop spans 13 amino acids. V lost 6 bases to trimming and J lost 3 bases, with 11 bases between them. Per the germline V gene, CDR1 is SNHLY and CDR2 is FYNNEI. This receptor was obtained from a human donor with active COVID-19. The donor label of this sample is uncertain. The sequenced sample consisted of peripheral blood. J is TRBJ1-2 and V is TRBV2; D is possibly TRBD1 (5 bases). DNA for the CDR3: TGTGCCAGCAGGGCCGGGGGATACTATGGCTACACCTTC. Translated: CASRAGGYYGYTF.